These 32 T cell receptor beta chains share one sample of origin, sequenced in a study of T-cell memory formation after mild COVID-19. TCRdb re-analysed the 5' RACE reads in MiXCR, keeping a single row per CDR3 protein. The sample has some 300,000 distinct CDR3 sequences, 20% to 25% seen once. The sample consisted of PBMCs or a T cell subset sorted from them (not recorded which). The receptors were gathered from a man aged 18-30 years who had mild COVID-19 (a few samples of this study predate the infection). Cell type and time point are not known.

The table lists this clonotype with a few counts. J is TRBJ2-5 and V is TRBV6-6; D gene ambiguous. In germline, CDR1 is MNHNY, CDR2 SVGAGI (reference sequence). The CDR3 runs to 12 residues. V shed 5 bases and J shed 5 bases, with 9 bases lying between them. The CDR3 is CASSPLSETQYF. The DNA of the CDR3 is TGTGCCAGCAGTCCCTTGTCGGAGACCCAGTACTTC.

This clonotype was detected a few times. This chain connects TRBV7-2 to TRBJ2-2, with TRBD2 identical over 7 bases. Germline V gene lookup returns CDR1 SGHTA and CDR2 FQGNSA. The V gene end was trimmed by 2 bases and the J gene end by 7 bases; junction bases not matched to a gene: 13. This CDR3 is built from 17 residues. CDR3 amino acids: CASSLMWLADLGGELFF. CDR3 sequence (DNA): TGTGCCAGCAGCTTAATGTGGCTAGCGGACTTGGGCGGGGAGCTGTTTTTT.

The chain joins TRBV29-1 to TRBJ2-2; no reliable D call. This CDR3 contains 16 residues. Germline lookup yields CDR1 SQVTM and CDR2 ANQGSEA. Deletions cut 0 bases from V and 0 bases from J, with 11 bases between. The CDR3 coding sequence is TGCAGCGTTGAAGAAGGGAACATGGCGAACACCGGGGAGCTGTTTTTT. Translation gives CSVEEGNMANTGELFF.

This clonotype was found a few times. This chain links TRBV29-1 with TRBJ1-3, with D hard to call. The V end lost 7 bases, the J end lost 0 bases, and 13 bases lay between the germline ends. Germline CDR1 and CDR2: SQVTM and ANQGSEA. CDR3 length: 14 residues. CDR3 sequence: CSALDPNSGNTIYF. The CDR3 nucleotides read TGCAGCGCCTTGGACCCTAACTCTGGAAACACCATATATTTT.

This chain links TRBV20-1 with TRBJ1-2; 7 bases are shared with TRBD1. The CDR3 spans 15 residues. Germline V gene lookup returns CDR1 DFQATT and CDR2 SNEGSKA (reference sequence). Unmatched junction bases numbered 8, after V lost 0 bases and J lost 4 bases. This CDR3 is CSAREGRGASYGYTF. CDR3 nucleotides: TGCAGTGCTAGAGAGGGCAGGGGGGCGTCCTATGGCTACACCTTC.

This clonotype was counted only a few times. The chain couples TRBV7-9 to TRBJ2-4, with 12 bases that match TRBD2. The CDR3 is made up of 16 amino acids. V was pared by 4 bases and J by 8 bases, with 9 bases of the junction left unmatched. Per the germline V gene, CDR1 is SEHNR and CDR2 is FQNEAQ (reference sequence). The CDR3 here is CASSSLLAGGADIQYF. The DNA of the CDR3 is TGTGCCAGCAGCTCCTTACTAGCGGGGGGCGCGGACATTCAGTACTTC.

V and J are TRBV7-8 and TRBJ1-1; possibly TRBD1 for D (5 bases). Germline CDR1 SGHVS, CDR2 FQNEAQ. Trimming removed 8 bases from V and 2 bases from J, with 24 bases in between. This CDR3 spans 17 amino acids. CDR3 DNA sequence: TGTGCCAGCGGGGCCACCCGAGGAGTGAAGGTAAACACTGAAGCTTTCTTT. Translation gives CASGATRGVKVNTEAFF. Variable domain in full (rest from reference TRBV7-8 and TRBJ1-1): GAGVSQSPRYKVAKRGQDVALRCDPISGHVSLFWYQQALGQGPEFLTYFQNEAQLDKSGLPSDRFFAERPEGSVSTLKIQRTQQEDSAVYLCASGATRGVKVNTEAFFGQGTRLTVV.

In its sample, this clonotype was seen a few times. The gene calls are TRBV20-1 and TRBJ1-1; no reliable D call. Trimming took 6 bases from V and 1 from J, leaving 12 bases between them. This CDR3 spans 13 amino acids. Germline V gives CDR1 DFQATT, CDR2 SNEGSKA (reference sequence). The CDR3 bases are TGCAGTGCCCGGGTAACTGCGAACACTGAAGCTTTCTTT. It encodes CSARVTANTEAFF.

This clonotype was observed a few times. The chain combines TRBV7-9 with TRBJ1-2; no clear D gene. The V and J ends lost 5 bases and 8 bases respectively, with 15 bases between them. The germline CDR1 and CDR2 sequences are SEHNR and FQNEAQ (reference sequence). The CDR3 runs to 13 residues. This CDR3 is CASSPHATWGYTF. CDR3 sequence (DNA): TGTGCCAGCAGCCCTCACGCAACTTGGGGCTACACCTTC.

The table lists this clonotype with a few counts. The V gene is TRBV5-1, the J gene TRBJ2-5; 7 nucleotides agree with TRBD1. CDR1 SGHRS and CDR2 YFSETQ come from the germline V gene. After removal of 3 bases from V and 0 bases from J, the junction contained 2 bases not matched to a gene. The CDR3 covers 14 residues. CDR3: CASSSTGDQETQYF. CDR3 coding DNA: TGCGCCAGCAGCTCTACAGGGGACCAAGAGACCCAGTACTTC.

The V and J genes are TRBV11-2 and TRBJ2-2; the D gene is possibly TRBD2 (5 bases). CDR1 is SGHAT, CDR2 FQNNGV, per germline. V lost 5 bases and J lost 6, with 13 bases in between. The CDR3 has 14 residues. The CDR3 sequence: CASSAPGGPGELFF. In DNA, the CDR3 is TGTGCCAGCAGCGCCCCCGGAGGCCCCGGGGAGCTGTTTTTT.

The genes are TRBV6-6 and TRBJ1-2, with a possible D match to TRBD1 (6 bases). V was pared by 2 bases and J by 7 bases, with 8 bases between. This CDR3 has 12 residues. From germline, CDR1 is MNHNY and CDR2 SVGAGI (reference sequence). The CDR3 region is CASSYAGAGYTF. The CDR3 DNA follows: TGTGCCAGCAGTTACGCAGGGGCTGGCTACACCTTC.

This clonotype has only a few counts. The chain has TRBV27 and TRBJ2-1, with 7 bases identical to TRBD2. J gave up 11 bases and V 5 bases, and 3 bases lay outside the gene matches. There are 11 residues in the CDR3. Germline CDR1 reads MNHEY; CDR2 reads SMNVEV (reference sequence). CDR3 DNA: TGTGCCAGCAGTCCGGGACTACAGCAGTTCTTC. Protein sequence: CASSPGLQQFF.

In its sample, this clonotype was seen many times. V is TRBV29-1 and J is TRBJ1-1; D is perhaps TRBD1 (5 bases). Germline values: CDR1 SQVTM, CDR2 ANQGSEA. This CDR3 contains 16 residues. V was shortened by 8 bases and J by 3 bases, with 25 bases between the two germline ends. CDR3 bases: TGCAGCTCATTAGGGGTCCCTTTGGGGGTGGACACTGAAGCTTTCTTT. It encodes CSSLGVPLGVDTEAFF.

A remark on this clonotype: A much larger clone sits a single nucleotide away, making a read error possible. This chain joins TRBV6-2 or TRBV6-3 and TRBJ2-6; no clear D. This CDR3 spans 15 amino acids. Trimming removed 6 bases at V and 0 bases at J, with 9 bases between. From germline, CDR1 is MNHEY and CDR2 SVGEGT. The CDR3 region has the DNA TGTGCCAGCAGGTACGTGCTCTCTGGGGCCAACGTCCTGACTTTC. Its translation is CASRYVLSGANVLTF.

The chain has TRBV20-1 and TRBJ2-7; 7 positions agree with TRBD1. CDR1 DFQATT and CDR2 SNEGSKA come from the germline V gene (reference sequence). Trimming cost V 2 bases and J 0 bases; bases outside gene matches: 4. The CDR3 length is 14 residues. The CDR3 sequence is CSARRDSLSYEQYF. CDR3 coding DNA: TGCAGTGCTAGAAGGGACAGCCTCTCCTACGAGCAGTACTTC.

This clonotype turned up a few times. The rearrangement uses TRBV5-1 and TRBJ2-7; perhaps TRBD1 as D (6 bases). Between the trimmed V and J ends, which lost 4 bases and 1 base, there was a span of 9 bases. This CDR3 has 13 amino acids. Germline V gene data show CDR1 as SGHRS and CDR2 as YFSETQ. CDR3 amino acids: CASSIQGSYEQYF. CDR3 sequence (DNA): TGCGCCAGCAGCATTCAGGGGTCCTACGAGCAGTACTTC.

The rearrangement joins TRBV3-1 to TRBJ2-1; TRBD2 is a possible D gene (5 bases). Deletions cut 5 bases from V and 5 bases from J, with 10 bases between. CDR3 length: 13 residues. CDR1 is LGHDT, CDR2 YNNKEL, per germline (reference sequence). CDR3 bases: TGTGCCAGCAGCTCCGGGATCAACAATGAGCAGTTCTTC. The encoded protein is CASSSGINNEQFF.

This clonotype was observed a handful of times. The chain couples TRBV18 to TRBJ2-7; 9 bases fit TRBD1. Germline V gives CDR1 KGHSH, CDR2 LQKENI. Germline trimming cut 5 bases from V and 3 bases from J; bases unmatched to any gene: 11. This CDR3 region has 16 residues. The CDR3 reads CASSKVAGTGFYEQYF. The CDR3 region has the DNA TGTGCCAGCTCAAAGGTGGCCGGGACAGGGTTCTACGAGCAGTACTTC. Variable domain in full (rest from reference TRBV18 and TRBJ2-7): NAGVMQNPRHLVRRRGQEARLRCSPMKGHSHVYWYRQLPEEGLKFMVYLQKENIIDESGMPKERFSAEFPKEGPSILRIQQVVRGDSAAYFCASSKVAGTGFYEQYFGPGTRLTVT.

The table lists this clonotype with a few counts. The chain employs TRBV28 and TRBJ2-1; tentative D call: TRBD2 (5 bases). Germline-derived CDR1 and CDR2 are MDHEN and SYDVKM. The V end was cut by 11 bases, the J end by 4 bases, with 15 bases between. This CDR3 region has 13 residues. The CDR3 loop is CAVRGPSYNEQFF. DNA for the CDR3: TGTGCCGTCAGAGGGCCGTCTTACAATGAGCAGTTCTTC.

In this sample, this clonotype turned up a few times. The rearrangement uses TRBV7-9 and TRBJ2-7; the D gene is possibly TRBD1 (7 bases). The CDR3 sequence is 14 residues long. The V gene lost 1 base and the J gene lost 6 bases, with 13 bases spanning the gap. Germline CDR1 is SEHNR and CDR2 is FQNEAQ (reference sequence). The CDR3 here is CASSLEAGGGEQYV. CDR3 bases: TGTGCCAGCAGCTTAGAAGCAGGGGGAGGCGAGCAGTACGTC.

J is TRBJ1-1 and V is TRBV7-2; no reliable D call. The V end lost 4 bases, the J end lost 6 bases, and 18 bases lay between the germline ends. Germline V gene lookup returns CDR1 SGHTA and CDR2 FQGNSA. CDR3 size: 15 residues. CDR3: CASSSPKRLSPEAFF. The CDR3, as DNA: TGTGCCAGCAGCTCGCCGAAACGTCTAAGCCCTGAAGCTTTCTTT.

The V and J genes are TRBV9 and TRBJ1-4, with D unresolved. V lost 3 bases, J lost 5 bases, and 14 bases lay in between. Germline V gene data show CDR1 as SGDLS and CDR2 as YYNGEE. The CDR3 contains 15 residues. The CDR3 protein is CASSASGSPNEKLFF. The CDR3 DNA sequence: TGTGCCAGCAGCGCCTCCGGGAGCCCCAATGAAAAACTGTTTTTT.

This clonotype was counted a few times. This sequence joins TRBV7-2 and TRBJ2-1; 7 positions match TRBD1. V lost 5 bases and J lost 9; bases outside the gene matches: 13. Germline lookup yields CDR1 SGHTA and CDR2 FQGNSA. The CDR3 is made up of 15 amino acids. In nucleotides, the CDR3 is TGTGCCAGCAGCGCGAGTCAGGGGGATAGGAGTGAGCAGTTCTTC. Protein sequence: CASSASQGDRSEQFF.

This clonotype came up once. The rearrangement links TRBV20-1 to TRBJ2-5; a possible D gene is TRBD2 (6 bases). Germline loops: CDR1 DFQATT, CDR2 SNEGSKA (reference sequence). V was cut by 4 bases and J by 5 bases, with 17 bases left in between. CDR3 length equals 14 residues. The CDR3 DNA sequence: TGCAGTGCTACCGGGACTCTAAACGGGGAGACCCAGTACTTC. It codes for CSATGTLNGETQYF.

The J gene is TRBJ1-2, the V gene TRBV6-1; perhaps TRBD1 as D (5 bases). Per the germline V gene, CDR1 is MNHNS and CDR2 is SASEGT. V gave up 9 bases and J gave up 0 bases, with 11 bases separating them. The CDR3 sequence is 13 residues long. Here the CDR3 DNA reads TGTGCCAGATCCCAGGGCTCTAACTATGGCTACACCTTC. Protein: CARSQGSNYGYTF.

The V and J genes are TRBV7-2 and TRBJ1-3; D gene unclear. Germline V gives CDR1 SGHTA, CDR2 FQGNSA. V lost 2 bases to trimming and J lost 0 bases, with 8 bases between them. The CDR3 spans 15 residues. The CDR3 DNA follows: TGTGCCAGCAGCTTACTAAAGAGCTCTGGAAACACCATATATTTT. Residues: CASSLLKSSGNTIYF.

This clonotype came up many times. CDR3 DNA: TGTGCCAGCAGTCAAAACGCCGGGAGTAGCACAGATACGCAGTATTTT. Translated: CASSQNAGSSTDTQYF. The genes are TRBV4-2 and TRBJ2-3, with D maybe TRBD2 (6 bases). Per germline, CDR1 LGHNA and CDR2 YNFKEQ. The CDR3 has 16 residues. Trimming shortened V by 6 bases and J by 0 bases, and 16 bases separated the two germline ends.

This clonotype turned up a few times. The genes are TRBV20-1 and TRBJ1-1; perhaps TRBD1 as D (5 bases). V was trimmed by 0 bases and J by 1 base, leaving 12 bases between them. The germline gives CDR1 DFQATT, CDR2 SNEGSKA (reference sequence). The CDR3 length is 15 residues. In DNA, the CDR3 is TGCAGTGCTAGAGATAGCCGGGGCCCGAACACTGAAGCTTTCTTT. Translated, it gives CSARDSRGPNTEAFF.

This clonotype has a handful of counts. The CDR3 sequence is CSVEVQNGANVLTF. The CDR3 region has the DNA TGCAGCGTTGAAGTCCAGAACGGGGCCAACGTCCTGACTTTC. This chain connects TRBV29-1 to TRBJ2-6; no definite D call. Germline V CDR1 and CDR2: SQVTM, ANQGSEA. Trimming cost V 1 base and J 4 bases, with 8 bases left between them. The CDR3 extends over 14 amino acids.

The gene calls are TRBV9 and TRBJ1-5; D remains unclear. V was cut by 4 bases and J by 12 bases, with 8 bases left in between. CDR1 and CDR2 (germline): SGDLS, YYNGEE. There are 10 residues in the CDR3. The CDR3 reads CASSLRFQHF. The DNA for the CDR3 is TGTGCCAGCAGCCTCCGGTTCCAGCATTTT. Complete variable domain (other parts from reference TRBV9 and TRBJ1-5): DSGVTQTPKHLITATGQRVTLRCSPRSGDLSVYWYQQSLDQGLQFLIQYYNGEERAKGNILERFSAQQFPDLHSELNLSSLELGDSALYFCASSLRFQHFGDGTRLSIL.

J is TRBJ2-3 and V is TRBV5-5; D is unclear. The V gene's germline CDR1 is SGHKS and CDR2 YYEKEE (reference sequence). The CDR3 has 14 amino acids. V lost 0 bases and J 4 bases, leaving 9 bases between the germline ends. CDR3 sequence (DNA): TGTGCCAGCAGCTTGGCAATGAGGTCAGATACGCAGTATTTT. Encoded protein: CASSLAMRSDTQYF.